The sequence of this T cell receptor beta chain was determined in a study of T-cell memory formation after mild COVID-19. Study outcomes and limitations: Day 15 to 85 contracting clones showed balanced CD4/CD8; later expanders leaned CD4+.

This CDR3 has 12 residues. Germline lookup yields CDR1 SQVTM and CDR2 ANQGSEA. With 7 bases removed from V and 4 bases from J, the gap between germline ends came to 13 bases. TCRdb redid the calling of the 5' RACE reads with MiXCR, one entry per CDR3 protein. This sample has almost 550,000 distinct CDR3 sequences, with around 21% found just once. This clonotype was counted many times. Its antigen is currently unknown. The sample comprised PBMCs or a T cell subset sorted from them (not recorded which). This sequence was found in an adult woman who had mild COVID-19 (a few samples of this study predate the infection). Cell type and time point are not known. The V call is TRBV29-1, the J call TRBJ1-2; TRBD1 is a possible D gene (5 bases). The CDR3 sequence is CSAQDRFYGYTF. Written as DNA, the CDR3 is TGCAGCGCCCAAGACAGATTCTATGGCTACACCTTC.